The T cell receptor (beta chain) under discussion was sequenced for a study of tumor and adjacent non-tumor tissue in lung cancer. Study-wide background: Each sample yielded 3.9 million or so productive TCRbeta reads on average. Study-level results: Tumor repertoires had a smaller top 100 clone share than normal lung. TCR diversity was significantly greater in tumor than normal lung tissue.

This sample's RNA came from whole unsorted tissue. More than 3 cm separated this lung sample from the edge of the tumor. TCRbeta libraries were built with three rounds of nested PCR, modified from ARM-PCR. TCRdb fed the multiplex PCR reads into MiXCR, producing one record per CDR3 protein. Among fewer than 100,000 distinct CDR3 sequences, approximately 80% were seen once, and the ten largest hold 51%. The V and J ends lost 3 bases and 3 bases, in that order; junction bases with no gene match: 3. The CDR3 spans 13 residues. The germline gives CDR1 GTSNPN, CDR2 SVGIG (reference sequence). This clonotype was counted many times. Its matching antigen is unknown.

Material: distant non-tumor lung tissue. The chain uses TRBV30 and TRBJ2-7; the match to TRBD1 covers 9 bases. This TCR derives from a man aged 55 to 69 with non-small cell lung cancer. The chain's CDR3 is CAWRGQGVYEQYF. CDR3 nucleotides: TGTGCCTGGAGGGGACAGGGAGTCTACGAGCAGTACTTC.